The 9 T cell receptor beta chains in this list originate from one sample, sequenced in a study of CD8 T cells in ankylosing spondylitis. Antigens for these TCRs are unknown. The study's findings and limits: Within ankylosing spondylitis blood, a TCR beta motif made up of several highly homologous variants appeared to be characteristic.

Via MiXCR, TCRdb re-called the 5' RACE reads, giving one row per CDR3 protein. The sample lists 500,000 or so distinct CDR3 sequences; roughly 5% were seen once. The sequencing sample was made of blood, either unsorted or a sorted T cell fraction (not recorded which). The receptors were sampled from a male donor with ankylosing spondylitis.

Many counts were recorded for this clonotype. V gene TRBV4-1 combines with J gene TRBJ2-1; 11 positions match TRBD2. The CDR3 loop spans 15 amino acids. Germline V CDR1 and CDR2: MGHRA, YSYEKL. Trimming removed 3 bases from V and 15 bases from J; junction bases left unmatched: 13. The DNA for the CDR3 is TGCGCCAGCAGCCACCCCGGGACTAGCGGTTCCCGTTTGTTCTTC. Its protein is CASSHPGTSGSRLFF.

Many counts were recorded for this clonotype. The chain links TRBV5-1 to TRBJ2-3; D is ambiguous. Germline V gene lookup returns CDR1 SGHRS and CDR2 YFSETQ. The CDR3 loop spans 15 amino acids. V was shortened by 0 bases and J by 6 bases, with 14 bases between the two germline ends. DNA for the CDR3: TGCGCCAGCAGCTTGGGGATCGGTGGCAGGGATACGCAGTATTTT. Residues: CASSLGIGGRDTQYF.

The rearrangement joins TRBV14 to TRBJ2-6; no clear D gene. Germline V gene lookup returns CDR1 SGHDN and CDR2 FVKESK. The V gene lost 1 base and the J gene lost 4 bases, with 5 bases spanning the gap. The CDR3 totals 14 residues. The CDR3 DNA sequence: TGTGCCAGCAGCCAAGTACCCGGGGCCAACGTCCTGACTTTC. Amino acid sequence: CASSQVPGANVLTF.

This clonotype showed up many times. The chain couples TRBV7-2 to TRBJ1-1, with D unresolved. V lost 3 bases and J 6 bases, leaving 11 bases between the germline ends. The CDR3 runs 13 residues. CDR1 is SGHTA and CDR2 is FQGNSA in the germline V gene. The CDR3 DNA sequence: TGTGCCAGCAGCTTCGGTCGAGGACCTGAAGCTTTCTTT. Translation gives CASSFGRGPEAFF.

This clonotype turned up a few times. V and J are TRBV20-1 and TRBJ2-5; 10 nucleotides agree with TRBD2. Germline CDR1 and CDR2: DFQATT and SNEGSKA (reference sequence). V was clipped by 0 bases and J by 4 bases; unmatched bases: 5. The CDR3 runs 15 residues. CDR3 region: CSARDPAGGRETQYF. DNA of the CDR3: TGCAGTGCTAGAGATCCAGCGGGGGGGCGAGAGACCCAGTACTTC.

This clonotype was observed many times. The V and J genes are TRBV27 and TRBJ1-6, with D possibly being TRBD1 (5 bases). The germline V gene encodes CDR1 MNHEY and CDR2 SMNVEV (reference sequence). The CDR3 is made up of 14 amino acids. The ends were cut back, 2 bases at V and 10 bases at J, with 12 bases in the middle. The DNA for the CDR3 is TGTGCCAGCAGTTTACGGGGGGAGGGGTCACCCCTCCACTTT. Translation: CASSLRGEGSPLHF.

This clonotype appeared a few times. This chain links TRBV7-9 with TRBJ2-7; D is perhaps TRBD1 (7 bases). From germline, CDR1 is SEHNR and CDR2 FQNEAQ (reference sequence). This CDR3 region has 15 residues. The ends were cut back, 3 bases at V and 2 bases at J, with 14 bases in the middle. In nucleotides, the CDR3 is TGTGCCAGCAGCTTGAGACAGGGACTTCCCTACGAGCAGTACTTC. This translates into CASSLRQGLPYEQYF.

This clonotype was recorded at least ten times. The J gene is TRBJ1-2, the V gene TRBV20-1, with 7 positions matching TRBD1. This CDR3 contains 13 residues. V dropped 6 bases and J dropped 1; count of bases not matched to a gene: 5. Germline CDR1 DFQATT, CDR2 SNEGSKA (reference sequence). The CDR3 nucleotides are TGCAGTGCGCGGACAGGTTTTAACTATGGCTACACCTTC. It yields the protein CSARTGFNYGYTF.

This clonotype has a count of ten or more. This sequence joins TRBV7-9 and TRBJ2-7; D is unclear. Germline loops: CDR1 SEHNR, CDR2 FQNEAQ (reference sequence). Trimming took 6 bases from V and 1 from J, leaving 7 bases between them. CDR3 size: 12 residues. DNA of the CDR3: TGTGCCAGCAGTTGGAGATCCTACGAGCAGTACTTC. This codes for CASSWRSYEQYF.